These 31 T cell receptor beta chains came from one sample sequenced in a study of cytomegalovirus exposure and HLA in healthy donors (dated by TCRdb to about 2017). The method behind the library was the immunoSEQ multiplex PCR assay. Drawn from immuneACCESS, this table holds only the in-frame rearrangements with V and J called that TCRdb kept. Clones are partly lost; checked studies trace under half to an unresolved V gene and leave the rest unexplained. The sample has roughly 310,000 clones on record, 88% of them singletons. 0.9% to 1% of the sample goes to the ten largest clones. Specimen: PBMCs. The receptors shown here come from a young man in good health and CMV-seronegative.

This rearrangement joins TRBV6-6 to TRBJ2-5; 8 bases agree with TRBD2. This CDR3 is built from 16 residues. Germline trimming cut 8 bases from V and 5 bases from J; bases unmatched to any gene: 16. Looked up from germline, CDR1 is MNHNY and CDR2 is SVGAGI (reference sequence). The CDR3 region is CASLRFVGGATETQYF. The CDR3 nucleotides read TGTGCCAGCTTGCGTTTCGTCGGGGGGGCGACGGAGACCCAGTACTTC.

The chain carries TRBV10-2 and TRBJ2-1, with 8 bases aligning to TRBD1. The CDR3 is 13 residues long. The germline CDR1 and CDR2 sequences are WSHSY and SAAADI. J was trimmed by 9 bases and V by 7 bases; bases with no gene match: 8. The CDR3 DNA reads as TGCGCCAGCACCATTATGCAGGGGGCTGAGCAGTTCTTC. This codes for CASTIMQGAEQFF.

There are a few counts of this clone. The V gene is TRBV2, the J gene TRBJ1-1; 9 bases match TRBD1. The germline CDR1 and CDR2 sequences are SNHLY and FYNNEI. This CDR3 region has 13 residues. V lost 6 bases, J lost 1 base, and 0 bases stayed unmatched. The CDR3, as DNA: TGTGCCAGCAGGGACAGGGGGAACACTGAAGCTTTCTTT. Residues: CASRDRGNTEAFF.

This clone came up a few times. This chain uses TRBV10-2 with TRBJ2-7; 9 nucleotides align to TRBD2. Losses at the gene ends were 5 bases for V and 5 bases for J; bases not matched to a gene: 16. Germline V gene data show CDR1 as WSHSY and CDR2 as SAAADI. CDR3 size: 17 residues. CDR3 in DNA: TGCGCCAGCAGTTCCCCGACCTTGGCTAGCGGGGCCCACGAGCAGTACTTC. Its translation is CASSSPTLASGAHEQYF.

The chain links TRBV5-1 to TRBJ2-2; 10 bases match TRBD1. V was clipped by 3 bases and J by 5 bases; unmatched bases: 10. CDR1 SGHRS and CDR2 YFSETQ come from the germline V gene. CDR3 length: 17 residues. In nucleotides, the CDR3 is TGCGCCAGCAGCTACTTAACCGGGACAGGGGCGACCGGGGAGCTGTTTTTT. It is translated as CASSYLTGTGATGELFF.

The gene calls are TRBV5-4 and TRBJ2-3, with TRBD2 as a possible D gene (6 bases). The CDR3 is 15 amino acids. CDR1 is SGHNT, CDR2 YYREEE, per germline (reference sequence). Between the trimmed V and J ends, which lost 0 bases and 3 bases, there was a span of 11 bases. The CDR3 coding sequence is TGTGCCAGCAGCTTGGGGGACTCTACGACAGATACGCAGTATTTT. Protein sequence: CASSLGDSTTDTQYF.

The rearrangement joins TRBV5-5 to TRBJ2-7; D may be TRBD2 (6 bases). The CDR3 extends over 14 amino acids. Trimming cost V 2 bases and J 4 bases, with 13 bases left between them. CDR1 is SGHKS, CDR2 YYEKEE, per germline (reference sequence). Written as DNA, the CDR3 is TGTGCCAGCAGCTTACCGGGAGCCTCTTACGAGCAGTACTTC. As protein: CASSLPGASYEQYF.

This sequence joins TRBV4-1 and TRBJ2-5; perhaps TRBD2 as D (6 bases). V gave up 0 bases and J gave up 1 base, with 15 bases separating them. This CDR3 contains 17 residues. Germline CDR1 reads MGHRA; CDR2 reads YSYEKL. The CDR3 here is CASSQDLGRRAQETQYF. CDR3 coding DNA: TGCGCCAGCAGCCAAGATCTGGGGCGGAGGGCCCAAGAGACCCAGTACTTC.

The chain recombines TRBV7-8 with TRBJ2-7; tentatively, D is TRBD2 (5 bases). Looked up from germline, CDR1 is SGHVS and CDR2 is FQNEAQ. The germline V and J ends were trimmed by 6 bases and 3 bases, with 18 bases remaining between them. The CDR3 spans 15 residues. Here the CDR3 DNA reads TGTGCCAGCAGTTTTGCGGGCCGGGAACTCTACGAGCAGTACTTC. This gives the protein CASSFAGRELYEQYF.

The V gene is TRBV5-4, the J gene TRBJ1-3; D gene uncertain. Trimming took off 4 bases at V and 4 bases at J, with 18 bases between the two ends. Germline V gives CDR1 SGHNT, CDR2 YYREEE (reference sequence). This CDR3 is built from 16 residues. CDR3 amino acids: CASSPAPGSTGNTIYF. CDR3 bases: TGTGCCAGCAGCCCTGCTCCCGGGTCCACGGGAAACACCATATATTTT.

The V gene is TRBV10-3, the J gene TRBJ2-1; a weak D match, TRBD2 (5 bases). The CDR3 is 12 residues long. The V end lost 7 bases, the J end lost 5 bases, and 9 bases lay between the germline ends. Germline V gene lookup returns CDR1 ENHRY and CDR2 SYGVKD. This chain's CDR3 is CAIMGRHNEQFF. CDR3 coding DNA: TGTGCCATCATGGGGAGACACAATGAGCAGTTCTTC.

The chain is built from TRBV5-5 and TRBJ2-4, with 10 positions matching TRBD1. Germline V gives CDR1 SGHKS, CDR2 YYEKEE (reference sequence). Unmatched junction bases numbered 11, after V lost 7 bases and J lost 7 bases. The CDR3 has 15 amino acids. DNA for the CDR3: TGTGCCAGCGGTCTTTGGGGGACAGGGGAGAACATTCAGTACTTC. It specifies CASGLWGTGENIQYF.

The J gene is TRBJ2-1, the V gene TRBV5-4; D call uncertain. CDR3 length: 16 residues. The V end lost 1 base, the J end lost 2 bases, and 13 bases lay between the germline ends. The germline CDR1 and CDR2 sequences are SGHNT and YYREEE (reference sequence). CDR3 residues: CASSLSFRRTYNEQFF. In nucleotides, the CDR3 is TGTGCCAGCAGCTTGTCTTTCAGGCGAACCTACAATGAGCAGTTCTTC.

The chain carries TRBV7-9 and TRBJ2-3; perhaps TRBD2 as D (6 bases). The length of the CDR3 is 15 residues. Trimming removed 2 bases from V and 0 bases from J, with 9 bases in between. Germline loops: CDR1 SEHNR, CDR2 FQNEAQ (reference sequence). The CDR3 region is CASSLSSASTDTQYF. CDR3 nucleotide sequence: TGTGCCAGCAGCTTATCTAGCGCTAGCACAGATACGCAGTATTTT.

The V and J genes are TRBV7-6 and TRBJ1-1; TRBD1 matches 11 bases. The CDR3 totals 14 residues. V lost 5 bases and J lost 8; bases outside the gene matches: 7. The germline V gene encodes CDR1 SGHVS and CDR2 FNYEAQ. The CDR3 loop reads CASSPGQGVREAFF. The CDR3 DNA follows: TGTGCCAGCAGCCCGGGACAGGGGGTAAGAGAAGCTTTCTTT. Using reference TRBV7-6 and TRBJ1-1 for the parts outside the CDR3, the full variable domain is GAGVSQSPRYKVTKRGQDVALRCDPISGHVSLYWYRQALGQGPEFLTYFNYEAQQDKSGLPNDRFSAERPEGSISTLTIQRTEQRDSAMYRCASSPGQGVREAFFGQGTRLTVV.

The chain recombines TRBV6-6 with TRBJ2-1; 10 nucleotides align to TRBD2. J was trimmed by 5 bases and V by 6 bases; bases with no gene match: 7. This CDR3 contains 15 residues. In germline, CDR1 is MNHNY, CDR2 SVGAGI (reference sequence). The CDR3 DNA is TGTGCCAGCAGACCATCGGGGACTAGCGACAATGAGCAGTTCTTC. Translating gives CASRPSGTSDNEQFF.

This clone was picked up one time. This chain uses TRBV11-2 with TRBJ2-7; D remains ambiguous. The germline CDR1 and CDR2 sequences are SGHAT and FQNNGV. The CDR3 length is 14 residues. Trimming cost V 5 bases and J 2 bases, with 13 bases left between them. The CDR3 nucleotides read TGTGCCAGCAGCCCGTACACACAGACCTACGAGCAGTACTTC. Protein product: CASSPYTQTYEQYF.

The chain is built from TRBV2 and TRBJ2-1; 13 bases fit TRBD2. CDR3 length equals 16 residues. Trimming at V came to 5 bases and at J to 6 bases, leaving 7 bases not matched to a gene. Germline CDR1 and CDR2: SNHLY and FYNNEI. In DNA, the CDR3 is TGTGCCAGCAGTAACCCGGGACTAGCGGGGCTCAATGAGCAGTTCTTC. Translating it yields CASSNPGLAGLNEQFF.

This clone was recorded once. The gene calls are TRBV27 and TRBJ2-5; no definite D call. Trimming took off 3 bases at V and 2 bases at J, with 10 bases between the two ends. Germline V CDR1 and CDR2: MNHEY, SMNVEV (reference sequence). The CDR3 is 14 amino acids. CDR3 nucleotides: TGTGCCAGCAGTTTTCTTAGCAGTCAAGAGACCCAGTACTTC. Translated, it gives CASSFLSSQETQYF.

Written as DNA, the CDR3 is TGCGCCAGCAGCTTGACAGGGGCCTATGGCTACACCTTC. Translated, it gives CASSLTGAYGYTF. The chain uses TRBV5-1 and TRBJ1-2, with TRBD1 matching over 7 bases. The CDR3 runs 13 residues. With V trimmed by 1 base and J by 4 bases, 1 base remained unmatched. CDR1 and CDR2 from the germline V gene are SGHRS and YFSETQ.

The chain has TRBV9 and TRBJ2-5; TRBD1 matches 9 bases. V lost 3 bases to trimming and J lost 5 bases; unmatched junction nucleotides: 8. CDR1 is SGDLS, CDR2 YYNGEE, per germline. The CDR3 is 15 residues long. The chain's CDR3 is CASSDTGGSVETQYF. The DNA of the CDR3 is TGTGCCAGCAGCGATACAGGGGGCTCGGTGGAGACCCAGTACTTC. The full variable domain, its missing parts supplied by reference TRBV9 and TRBJ2-5, is DSGVTQTPKHLITATGQRVTLRCSPRSGDLSVYWYQQSLDQGLQFLIQYYNGEERAKGNILERFSAQQFPDLHSELNLSSLELGDSALYFCASSDTGGSVETQYFGPGTRLLVL.

This rearrangement joins TRBV19 to TRBJ1-2, with D perhaps matching TRBD1 (6 bases). The CDR3 extends over 15 amino acids. Deletions cut 4 bases from V and 2 bases from J, with 14 bases between. The germline gives CDR1 LNHDA, CDR2 SQIVND (reference sequence). CDR3 region: CASSTDRPPNYGYTF. CDR3 in DNA: TGTGCCAGTAGTACTGACAGGCCGCCCAACTATGGCTACACCTTC.

The chain uses TRBV14 and TRBJ1-6, with unresolved D. Trimming pared 0 bases from V and 2 bases from J, leaving 8 bases between. Germline assignment: CDR1 SGHDN and CDR2 FVKESK. CDR3 size: 16 residues. This CDR3 reads CASSQERQAYNSPLHF. CDR3 in DNA: TGTGCCAGCAGCCAAGAGAGGCAAGCCTATAATTCACCCCTCCACTTT.

The CDR3 is CASSDLRVLSYEQYF. CDR3 coding DNA: TGTGCCAGCAGTGATCTTAGAGTCCTATCCTACGAGCAGTACTTC. The V gene is TRBV2, the J gene TRBJ2-7, with unresolved D. This CDR3 region has 15 residues. Germline CDR1 SNHLY, CDR2 FYNNEI. The germline V and J ends were trimmed by 3 bases and 1 base, with 13 bases remaining between them.

The chain combines TRBV6-1 with TRBJ1-2; D gene ambiguous. The V gene's germline CDR1 is MNHNS and CDR2 SASEGT. This CDR3 contains 14 residues. V was cut by 7 bases and J by 4 bases, with 16 bases left in between. CDR3 nucleotides: TGTGCCAGCAACCAGGACGCCGGACTCTATGGCTACACCTTC. Its protein product is CASNQDAGLYGYTF.

The chain joins TRBV5-1 to TRBJ2-7; 8 positions agree with TRBD2. The CDR3 runs 15 residues. The germline V gene encodes CDR1 SGHRS and CDR2 YFSETQ. Trimming removed 1 base from V and 3 bases from J; junction bases left unmatched: 6. The CDR3 nucleotides are TGCGCCAGCAGCTTGCGAGCGGGGGCAAACTACGAGCAGTACTTC. As protein: CASSLRAGANYEQYF.

This rearrangement joins TRBV5-1 to TRBJ1-1; TRBD1 aligns across 8 bases. V was clipped by 3 bases and J by 1 base; unmatched bases: 8. CDR1 and CDR2 from the germline V gene are SGHRS and YFSETQ. The CDR3 is 16 amino acids. For the CDR3, the DNA is TGCGCCAGCAGCTCCAAAACCGGACAGGGGAACACTGAAGCTTTCTTT. Amino acid sequence: CASSSKTGQGNTEAFF.

This clone appeared a few times. The chain has TRBV5-1 and TRBJ1-2, with 7 bases that match TRBD1. Germline loops: CDR1 SGHRS, CDR2 YFSETQ. V was pared by 0 bases and J by 7 bases, with 6 bases of the junction left unmatched. There are 14 residues in the CDR3. The CDR3 protein is CASSLVDRASGYTF. CDR3 nucleotide sequence: TGCGCCAGCAGCTTGGTTGACAGGGCTTCTGGCTACACCTTC.

J is TRBJ1-5 and V is TRBV6-6; D unclear. The germline V gene has CDR1 MNHNY and CDR2 SVGAGI (reference sequence). The CDR3 totals 13 residues. Trimming removed 4 bases from V and 7 bases from J, with 11 bases in between. The CDR3 protein is CASSSRVEQPQHF. The CDR3 coding sequence is TGTGCCAGCAGTTCCCGAGTAGAGCAGCCCCAGCATTTT.

The V and J genes are TRBV5-8 and TRBJ2-7; 7 nucleotides agree with TRBD1. CDR1 is SGHTS and CDR2 is YDEGEE in the germline V gene. The CDR3 runs 14 residues. Trimming removed 0 bases from V and 3 bases from J; junction bases left unmatched: 3. This chain's CDR3 is CASSLDRGVYEQYF. The CDR3 DNA reads TGTGCCAGCAGCTTGGACAGGGGTGTCTACGAGCAGTACTTC. Full variable domain (remainder filled in from reference TRBV5-8 and TRBJ2-7): EAGVTQSPTHLIKTRGQQATLRCSPISGHTSVYWYQQALGLGLQFLLWYDEGEERNRGNFPPRFSGRQFPNYSSELNVNALELEDSALYLCASSLDRGVYEQYFGPGTRLTVT.

Comment on this clone: Other DNA sequences in the sample encode the same CDR3. V is TRBV5-1 and J is TRBJ1-1; D is unresolved. Germline lookup yields CDR1 SGHRS and CDR2 YFSETQ. The CDR3 sequence is 13 residues long. The V end lost 0 bases, the J end lost 2 bases, and 5 bases lay between the germline ends. The CDR3 spells CASSLAGNTEAFF. CDR3 in DNA: TGCGCCAGCAGCTTGGCGGGTAACACTGAAGCTTTCTTT.